This T cell receptor (beta chain) was observed in a study of tumor-infiltrating lymphocytes in primary liver carcinoma. Background on the study: Samples gave roughly 3.65 to 8 million productive TCRbeta reads, similar across tissue types.

Unsorted bulk tissue, 20-30 mg of it, served as the source for co-extraction of RNA and DNA. Enrolled patients were chronically infected with HBV and treatment-naive. Five separate regions of each tumor underwent sampling. Concerning this clonotype itself: Its antigen is still unknown. The missing conserved phenylalanine or tryptophan at the end of this CDR3 makes a read error likely. It is unclear where the CDR3 begins or ends on the DNA, so no DNA is shown, and the CDR3 is as TCRdb lists it.

Production of TCR beta cDNA used 400 to 600 ng total RNA together with a constant-region primer. Employing slightly modified ARM-PCR, three nested multiplex PCR rounds were run, and these gave rise to the TCR beta libraries. TCRdb used MiXCR to reprocess the multiplex PCR reads, holding one entry per CDR3 protein. The table has approximately 73,000 distinct CDR3 sequences, 71% seen once. General observations from the study: Presence in all five tumor regions was observed for only about 7-24% of top clones.

The clonotype originates from a woman in her sixties with primary liver carcinoma and hepatitis B virus infection. The specimen was liver tumor tissue from sampling region 4. Subset defined: tumor region T4, right-lateral pole.

The CDR3 loop is CASSLDEARPETQCY. The V and J genes are TRBV11-2 and TRBJ2-5; no DNA check was done on the table's D call, TRBD2. The CDR3 comprises 15 residues, both ends counted. Germline V gene data show CDR1 as SGHAT and CDR2 as FQNNGV.